This T cell receptor (beta chain) appears in the sequencing data of a study of cytomegalovirus exposure and HLA in healthy donors. Study-wide findings and caveats: Donors belonging to an Asian-associated ancestry cluster reportedly showed fewer N-insertions in productive TCRs than the 666-donor mean, according to what a later analysis found.

Each donor was nominally healthy when sampled (though unrecorded immune exposures were likely). Vbeta (60) and Jbeta (13) primers were used in the PCR. TCRdb's table, derived via immunoSEQ multiplex PCR, lists solely in-frame clones and lacks some. The sample has more than 150,000 clones, around 77% seen once. This clone has more than one count but fewer than ten. Antigen unknown. Germline V gene data show CDR1 as SGDLS and CDR2 as YYNGEE. CDR3 length equals 15 residues. The V and J ends lost 4 bases and 6 bases respectively, with 16 bases between them. The material sequenced was PBMCs. This receptor was taken from a woman younger than 45 in good health and CMV-seronegative. The chain employs TRBV9 and TRBJ1-4; perhaps TRBD1 as D (6 bases). Here the CDR3 DNA reads TGTGCCAGCAGCCCTCCCCAGGGACAATATGAAAAACTGTTTTTT. It translates to CASSPPQGQYEKLFF.